The present T cell receptor (beta chain) was sequenced within a study of radiation and T cells in renal cell carcinoma. At the level of the study: Nephrectomy followed 15 Gy stereotactic body radiation by 4 weeks. Overall study results and limits: In blood, top tumor clones expanded by 2 weeks, shrinking by 4.

The CDR3 length is 17 residues. V lost 0 bases, J lost 3 bases, and 10 bases stayed unmatched. Germline V lookup: CDR1 SGDLS, CDR2 YYNGEE. The protocol was immunoSEQ multiplex PCR, while the TCRdb copy is restricted to in-frame clones and leaves out a portion. The table lists around 140,000 clones, 88% of them singletons. Noted time point: baseline pretreatment blood. Treatment of the sample: 15 Gy SBRT to primary tumor, nephrectomy 4 weeks later. Radiation-treated patients gave blood at baseline, week 2 and week 4. About this clone itself: Its antigen is not known.

This chain joins TRBV9 and TRBJ2-7, with TRBD1 matching over 9 bases. The sample was blood, taken from a patient whose treatment included radiotherapy and nephrectomy. The sequence was collected from a woman in her sixties or seventies with renal cell carcinoma. CDR3 region: CASSVEAASGQGYEQYF. Written as DNA, the CDR3 is TGTGCCAGCAGCGTAGAAGCTGCTTCGGGACAGGGCTACGAGCAGTACTTC.